The rows below give T cell receptor beta chains drawn from one sample of a study of cytomegalovirus exposure and HLA in healthy donors. The method was immunoSEQ multiplex PCR; TCRdb's version includes in-frame clones alone and lacks a portion of them. The sample has around 86,000 clones, under 9% seen once. Sequencing input: PBMCs. Every receptor here comes from a man in his fifties or sixties in good health and CMV-seronegative. Both conserved end residues are part of each CDR3.

V | CDR3
TRBV7-9 | CASSVGAEGSPLHF
TRBV5-5 | CASSSDRLQETQYF
TRBV6-5 | CASRRQGDQPQHF
TRBV6-1 | CASSESRGNNIQPQHF
TRBV28 | CASRGRTTLYEQYF
TRBV19 | CASSIEGGAWTEAFF
TRBV7-9 | CASSATGSSNEKLFF
TRBV29-1 | CSVVLADPTDTQYF
TRBV7-9 | CASSPGGFDEKLFF
TRBV30 | CAWSLAALGEQYF
TRBV5-1 | CASSRQADDEQFF
TRBV13 | CASSLGAGVSTGELFF
TRBV7-2 | CASSPRQGGLTNYGYTF
TRBV28 | CASSGTSGRTNEQFF
TRBV5-1 | CASSLGLAGGDNEQFF
TRBV5-1 | CASSLDSVSEAFF
TRBV7-9 | CASSRSGQPLYGYTF
TRBV6-5 | CASSYSTTRNTGELFF